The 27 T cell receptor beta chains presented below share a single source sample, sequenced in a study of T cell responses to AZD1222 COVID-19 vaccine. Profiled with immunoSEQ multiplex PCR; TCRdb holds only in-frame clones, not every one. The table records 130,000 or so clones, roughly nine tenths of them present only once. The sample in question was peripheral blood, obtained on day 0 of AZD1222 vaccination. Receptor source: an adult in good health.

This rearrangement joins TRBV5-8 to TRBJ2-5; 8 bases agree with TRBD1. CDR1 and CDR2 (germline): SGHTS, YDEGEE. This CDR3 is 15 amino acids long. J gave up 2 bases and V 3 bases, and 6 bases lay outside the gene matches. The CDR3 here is CASSYGQGLQETQYF. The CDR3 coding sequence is TGTGCCAGCAGCTATGGACAGGGACTTCAAGAGACCCAGTACTTC. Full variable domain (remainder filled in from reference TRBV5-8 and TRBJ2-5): EAGVTQSPTHLIKTRGQQATLRCSPISGHTSVYWYQQALGLGLQFLLWYDEGEERNRGNFPPRFSGRQFPNYSSELNVNALELEDSALYLCASSYGQGLQETQYFGPGTRLLVL.

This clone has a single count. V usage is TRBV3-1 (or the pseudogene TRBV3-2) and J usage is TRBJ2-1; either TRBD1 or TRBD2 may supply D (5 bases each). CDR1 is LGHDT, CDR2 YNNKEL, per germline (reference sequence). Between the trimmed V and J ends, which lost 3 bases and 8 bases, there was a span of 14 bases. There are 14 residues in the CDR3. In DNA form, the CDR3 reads TGTGCCAGCAGCCAGGGACGGGACGGGTATGAGCAGTTCTTC. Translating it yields CASSQGRDGYEQFF.

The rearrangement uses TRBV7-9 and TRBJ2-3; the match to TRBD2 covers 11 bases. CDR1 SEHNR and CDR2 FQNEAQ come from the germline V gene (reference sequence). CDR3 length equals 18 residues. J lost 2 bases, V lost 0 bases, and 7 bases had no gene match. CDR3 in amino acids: CASSLAGTSGGNTDTQYF. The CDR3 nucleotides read TGTGCCAGCAGCTTAGCCGGGACTAGCGGAGGGAACACAGATACGCAGTATTTT.

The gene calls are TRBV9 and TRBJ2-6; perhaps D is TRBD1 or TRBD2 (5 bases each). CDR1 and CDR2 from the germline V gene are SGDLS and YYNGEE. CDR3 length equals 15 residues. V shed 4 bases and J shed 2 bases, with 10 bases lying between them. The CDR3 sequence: CASSPGAPGANVLTF. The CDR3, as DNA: TGTGCCAGCAGCCCCGGGGCGCCTGGGGCCAACGTCCTGACTTTC.

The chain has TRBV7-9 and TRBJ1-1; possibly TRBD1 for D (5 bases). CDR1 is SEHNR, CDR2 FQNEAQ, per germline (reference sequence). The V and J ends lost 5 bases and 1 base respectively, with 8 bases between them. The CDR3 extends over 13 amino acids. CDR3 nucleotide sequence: TGTGCCAGCAGCCTTGACAGGAACACTGAAGCTTTCTTT. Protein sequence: CASSLDRNTEAFF.

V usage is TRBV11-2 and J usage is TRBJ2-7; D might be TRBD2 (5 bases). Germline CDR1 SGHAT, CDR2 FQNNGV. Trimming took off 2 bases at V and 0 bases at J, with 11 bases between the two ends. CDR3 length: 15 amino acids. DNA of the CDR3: TGTGCCAGCAGCTTATACGGGAAAAACTCCTACGAGCAGTACTTC. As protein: CASSLYGKNSYEQYF. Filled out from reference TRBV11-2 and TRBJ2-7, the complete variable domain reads EAGVAQSPRYKIIEKRQSVAFWCNPISGHATLYWYQQILGQGPKLLIQFQNNGVVDDSQLPKDRFSAERLKGVDSTLKIQPAKLEDSAVYLCASSLYGKNSYEQYFGPGTRLTVT.

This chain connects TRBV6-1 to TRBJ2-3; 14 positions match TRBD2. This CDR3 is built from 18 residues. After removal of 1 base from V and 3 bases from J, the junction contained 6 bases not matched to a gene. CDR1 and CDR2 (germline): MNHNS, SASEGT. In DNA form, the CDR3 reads TGTGCCAGCAGTGAAGGAGGGACTAGCGGGAGTGGGACAGATACGCAGTATTTT. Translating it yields CASSEGGTSGSGTDTQYF.

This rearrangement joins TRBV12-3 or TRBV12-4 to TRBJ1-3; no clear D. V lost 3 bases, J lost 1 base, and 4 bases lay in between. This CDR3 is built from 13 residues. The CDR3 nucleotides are TGTGCCAGCAGTTTCGGGTCTGGAAACACCATATATTTT. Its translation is CASSFGSGNTIYF.

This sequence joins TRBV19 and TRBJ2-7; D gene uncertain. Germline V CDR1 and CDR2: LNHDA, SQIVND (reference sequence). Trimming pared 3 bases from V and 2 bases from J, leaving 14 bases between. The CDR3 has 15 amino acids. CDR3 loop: CASSIASGNPYEQYF. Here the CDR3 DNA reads TGTGCCAGTAGTATTGCGTCGGGCAACCCCTACGAGCAGTACTTC.

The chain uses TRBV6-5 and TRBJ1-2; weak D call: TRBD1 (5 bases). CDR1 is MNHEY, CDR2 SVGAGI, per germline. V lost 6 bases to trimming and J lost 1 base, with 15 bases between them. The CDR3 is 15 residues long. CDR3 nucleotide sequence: TGTGCCAGCAGCCGCCGATCGACAGTTAACTATGGCTACACCTTC. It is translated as CASSRRSTVNYGYTF.

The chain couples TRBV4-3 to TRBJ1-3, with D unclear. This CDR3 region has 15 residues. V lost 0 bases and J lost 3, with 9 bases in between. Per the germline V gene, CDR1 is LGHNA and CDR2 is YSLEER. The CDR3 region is CASSQDGTRGNTIYF. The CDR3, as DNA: TGCGCCAGCAGCCAAGATGGCACACGTGGAAACACCATATATTTT.

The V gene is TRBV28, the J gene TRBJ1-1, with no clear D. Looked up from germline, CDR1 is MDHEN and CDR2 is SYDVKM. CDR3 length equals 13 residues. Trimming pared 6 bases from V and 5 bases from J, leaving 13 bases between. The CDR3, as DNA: TGTGCCAGCAGCCCGGGCGCAGTGACTGAAGCTTTCTTT. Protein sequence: CASSPGAVTEAFF.

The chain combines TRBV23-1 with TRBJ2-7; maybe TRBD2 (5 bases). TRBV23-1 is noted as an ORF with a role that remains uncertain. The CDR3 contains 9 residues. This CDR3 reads CGLSGEQYF. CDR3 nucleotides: TGCGGCCTTTCGGGAGAGCAGTACTTC.

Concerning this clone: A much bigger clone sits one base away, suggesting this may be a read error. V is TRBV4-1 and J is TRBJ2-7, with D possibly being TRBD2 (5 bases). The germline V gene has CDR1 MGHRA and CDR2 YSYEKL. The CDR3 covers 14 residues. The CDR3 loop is CASSREPSSYEQCF. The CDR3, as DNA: TGCGCCAGCAGCCGCGAACCTAGCTCCTACGAGCAGTGCTTC.

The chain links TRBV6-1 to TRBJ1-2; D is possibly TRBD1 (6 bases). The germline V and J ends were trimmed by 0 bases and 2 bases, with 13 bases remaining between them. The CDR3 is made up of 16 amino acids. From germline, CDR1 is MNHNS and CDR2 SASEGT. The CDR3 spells CASSEAAGRGNYGYTF. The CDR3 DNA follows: TGTGCCAGCAGTGAAGCGGCGGGTAGGGGGAACTATGGCTACACCTTC.

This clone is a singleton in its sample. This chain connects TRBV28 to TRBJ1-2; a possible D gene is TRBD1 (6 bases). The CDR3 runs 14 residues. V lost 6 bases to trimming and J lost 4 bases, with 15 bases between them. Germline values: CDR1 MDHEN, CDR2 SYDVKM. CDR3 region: CASRAGQLAYGYTF. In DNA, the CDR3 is TGTGCCAGCAGGGCTGGACAGCTAGCCTATGGCTACACCTTC.

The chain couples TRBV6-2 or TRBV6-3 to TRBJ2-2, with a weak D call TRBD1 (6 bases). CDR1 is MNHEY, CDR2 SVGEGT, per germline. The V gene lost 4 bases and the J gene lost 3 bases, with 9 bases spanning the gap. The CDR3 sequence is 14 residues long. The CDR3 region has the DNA TGTGCCAGCAGTTTTTCAGGGGACACCGGGGAGCTGTTTTTT. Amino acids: CASSFSGDTGELFF.

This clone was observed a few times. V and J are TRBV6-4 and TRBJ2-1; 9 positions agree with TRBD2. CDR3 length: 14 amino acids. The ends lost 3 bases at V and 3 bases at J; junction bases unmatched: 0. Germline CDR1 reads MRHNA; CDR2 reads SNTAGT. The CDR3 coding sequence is TGTGCCAGCAGTGAGCGGGAGGGCTACAATGAGCAGTTCTTC. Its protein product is CASSEREGYNEQFF.

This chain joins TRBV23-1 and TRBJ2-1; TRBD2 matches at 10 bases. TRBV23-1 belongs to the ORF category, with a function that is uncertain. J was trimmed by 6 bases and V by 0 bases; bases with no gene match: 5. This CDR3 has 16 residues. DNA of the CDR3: TGCGCCAGCAGTCAATCGGAGCGGGAGGGCCGCAATGAGCAGTTCTTC. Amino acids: CASSQSEREGRNEQFF.

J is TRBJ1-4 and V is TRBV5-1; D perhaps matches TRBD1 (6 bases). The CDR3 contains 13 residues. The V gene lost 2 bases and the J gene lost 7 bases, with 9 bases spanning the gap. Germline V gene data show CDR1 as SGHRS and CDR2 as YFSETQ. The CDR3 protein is CASSFRGGEKLFF. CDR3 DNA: TGCGCCAGCAGCTTTCGAGGGGGTGAAAAACTGTTTTTT.

CDR3 coding DNA: TGTGCCAGCAGTTCCTTTAGCACAGATACGCAGTATTTT. It codes for CASSSFSTDTQYF. V usage is TRBV27 and J usage is TRBJ2-3; D gene uncertain. Germline V CDR1 and CDR2: MNHEY, SMNVEV (reference sequence). The V and J ends lost 4 bases and 0 bases respectively, with 5 bases between them. The CDR3 loop spans 13 amino acids.

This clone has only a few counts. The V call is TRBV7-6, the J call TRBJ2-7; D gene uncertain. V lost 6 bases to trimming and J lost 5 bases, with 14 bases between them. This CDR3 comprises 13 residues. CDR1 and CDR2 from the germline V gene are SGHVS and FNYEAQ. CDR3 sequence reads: CASSQDVFDEQYF. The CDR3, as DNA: TGTGCCAGCAGTCAGGATGTCTTCGACGAGCAGTACTTC.

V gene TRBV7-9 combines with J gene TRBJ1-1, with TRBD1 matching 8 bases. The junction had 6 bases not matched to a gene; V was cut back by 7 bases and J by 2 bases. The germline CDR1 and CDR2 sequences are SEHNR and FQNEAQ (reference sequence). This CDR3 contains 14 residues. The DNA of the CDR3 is TGTGCCAGCAACGGACAGGGAATAAACACTGAAGCTTTCTTT. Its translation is CASNGQGINTEAFF.

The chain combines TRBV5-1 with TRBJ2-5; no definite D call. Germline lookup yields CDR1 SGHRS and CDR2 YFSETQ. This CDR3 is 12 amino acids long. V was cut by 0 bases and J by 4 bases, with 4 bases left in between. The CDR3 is CASSLVGETQYF. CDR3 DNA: TGCGCCAGCAGCTTGGTGGGAGAGACCCAGTACTTC.

In DNA form, the CDR3 reads TGTGCCAGTAGTCCACGGACTAGCGGGAGGGGTGAGCAGTTCTTC. Translating gives CASSPRTSGRGEQFF. The chain carries TRBV19 and TRBJ2-1; 15 positions match TRBD2. V was pared by 5 bases and J by 9 bases, with 5 bases of the junction left unmatched. Germline V gene lookup returns CDR1 LNHDA and CDR2 SQIVND (reference sequence). The CDR3 covers 15 residues.

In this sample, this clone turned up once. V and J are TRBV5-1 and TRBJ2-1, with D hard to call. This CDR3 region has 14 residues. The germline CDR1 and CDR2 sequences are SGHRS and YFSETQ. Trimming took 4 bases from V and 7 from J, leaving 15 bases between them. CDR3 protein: CASSGEVVGNEQFF. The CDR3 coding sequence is TGCGCCAGCAGCGGTGAGGTAGTGGGGAATGAGCAGTTCTTC.

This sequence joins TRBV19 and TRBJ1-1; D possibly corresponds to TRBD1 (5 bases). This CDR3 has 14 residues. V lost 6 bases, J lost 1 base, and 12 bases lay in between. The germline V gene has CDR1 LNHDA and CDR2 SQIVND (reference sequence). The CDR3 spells CASSWVTGNTEAFF. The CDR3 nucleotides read TGTGCCAGTAGCTGGGTAACAGGGAACACTGAAGCTTTCTTT.